Sequencing of this T cell receptor beta chain was carried out in a study of cytomegalovirus exposure and HLA in healthy donors. Assay: immunoSEQ multiplex PCR; the TCRdb copy retains only in-frame clones and omits some. This sample has more than 100,000 clones; roughly 90% occur once, and the top ten carry about 6%. CDR1 SGDLS and CDR2 YYNGEE come from the germline V gene. This CDR3 is built from 14 residues. The V segment lost 3 bases and the J segment 7 bases; nucleotides outside the gene matches: 6. The chain joins TRBV9 to TRBJ2-2; the match to TRBD2 covers 7 bases. Material: PBMCs. This receptor was taken from a woman between 18 and 29 years old in good health and CMV-seropositive. CDR3 DNA sequence: TGTGCCAGCAGCGCATCACTAGCGATCGGGGAGCTGTTTTTT. Translating it yields CASSASLAIGELFF. The whole variable domain, remainder taken from reference TRBV9 and TRBJ2-2, is DSGVTQTPKHLITATGQRVTLRCSPRSGDLSVYWYQQSLDQGLQFLIQYYNGEERAKGNILERFSAQQFPDLHSELNLSSLELGDSALYFCASSASLAIGELFFGEGSRLTVL.